This T cell receptor (beta chain) was found in a study of cytomegalovirus exposure and HLA in healthy donors. Study-wide points: First-cohort TCR clusters were later found to tend to co-occur in the 120 or so validation repertoires. The listing of roughly 160 TCR beta chains classed them as cytomegalovirus-associated. Under in vitro conditions, three CMV-associated chains were confirmed as specific for CMV antigens. For most TCR sequences rarity was the rule, although some public TCRs occurred in many donors.

Germline CDR1 is SGHNT and CDR2 is YYREEE (reference sequence). The V segment lost 4 bases and the J segment 7 bases; nucleotides outside the gene matches: 9. This CDR3 contains 16 residues. Remarks on this clone: The antigen remains unidentified.

Here immunoSEQ multiplex PCR was the method, and the copy in TCRdb shows in-frame clones only, minus some. The data contain roughly 220,000 clones, 75% to 95% of them singletons. The sample comprised PBMCs. This sequence joins TRBV5-4 and TRBJ1-6, with 9 bases aligning to TRBD1. The TCR sequence derives from a woman aged 18 to 35 in good health and CMV-seronegative. CDR3 nucleotide sequence: TGTGCCAGCAGCACCGGACAGGGGCTAGGGAATTCACCCCTCCACTTT. It yields the protein CASSTGQGLGNSPLHF. Supplemented by reference TRBV5-4 and TRBJ1-6, the full variable domain reads ETGVTQSPTHLIKTRGQQVTLRCSSQSGHNTVSWYQQALGQGPQFIFQYYREEENGRGNFPPRFSGLQFPNYSSELNVNALELDDSALYLCASSTGQGLGNSPLHFGNGTRLTVT.